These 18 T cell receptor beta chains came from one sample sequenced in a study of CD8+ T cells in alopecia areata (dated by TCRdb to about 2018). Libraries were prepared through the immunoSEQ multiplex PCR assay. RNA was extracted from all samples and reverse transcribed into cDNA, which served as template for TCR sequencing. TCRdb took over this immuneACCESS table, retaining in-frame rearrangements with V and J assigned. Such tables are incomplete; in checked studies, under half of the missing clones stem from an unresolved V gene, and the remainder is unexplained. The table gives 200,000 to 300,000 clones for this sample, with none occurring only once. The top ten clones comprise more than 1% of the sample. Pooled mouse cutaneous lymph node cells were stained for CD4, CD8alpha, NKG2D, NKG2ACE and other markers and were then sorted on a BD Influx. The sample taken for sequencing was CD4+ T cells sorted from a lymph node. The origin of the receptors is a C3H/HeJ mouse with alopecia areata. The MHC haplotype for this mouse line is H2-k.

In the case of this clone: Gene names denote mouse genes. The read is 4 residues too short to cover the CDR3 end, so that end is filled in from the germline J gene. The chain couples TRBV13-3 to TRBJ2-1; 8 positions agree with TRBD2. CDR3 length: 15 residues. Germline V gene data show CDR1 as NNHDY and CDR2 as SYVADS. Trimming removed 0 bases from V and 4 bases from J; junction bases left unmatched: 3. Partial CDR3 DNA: TGTGCCAGCAGTGATGCGGGACTGGTGTATGCT. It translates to CASSDAGLVYA. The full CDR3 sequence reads CASSDAGLVYAEQFF.

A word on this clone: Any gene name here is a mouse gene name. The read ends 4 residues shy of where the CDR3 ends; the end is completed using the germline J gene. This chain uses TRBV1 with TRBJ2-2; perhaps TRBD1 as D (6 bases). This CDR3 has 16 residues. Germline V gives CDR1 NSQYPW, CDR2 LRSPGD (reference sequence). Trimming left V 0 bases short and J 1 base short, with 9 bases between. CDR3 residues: CTCSADVGQNTGQLYF. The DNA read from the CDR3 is TGCACCTGCAGTGCAGATGTGGGACAAAACACCGGG.

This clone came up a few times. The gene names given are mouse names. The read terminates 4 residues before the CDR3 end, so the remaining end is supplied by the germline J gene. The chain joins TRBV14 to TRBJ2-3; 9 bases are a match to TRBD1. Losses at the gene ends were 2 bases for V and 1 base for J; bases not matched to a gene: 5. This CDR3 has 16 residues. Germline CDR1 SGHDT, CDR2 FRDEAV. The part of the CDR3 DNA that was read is TGTGCCAGCAGTTTACCGGGACAGGGTGGTGCAGAA. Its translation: CASSLPGQGGAE. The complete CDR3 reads CASSLPGQGGAETLYF.

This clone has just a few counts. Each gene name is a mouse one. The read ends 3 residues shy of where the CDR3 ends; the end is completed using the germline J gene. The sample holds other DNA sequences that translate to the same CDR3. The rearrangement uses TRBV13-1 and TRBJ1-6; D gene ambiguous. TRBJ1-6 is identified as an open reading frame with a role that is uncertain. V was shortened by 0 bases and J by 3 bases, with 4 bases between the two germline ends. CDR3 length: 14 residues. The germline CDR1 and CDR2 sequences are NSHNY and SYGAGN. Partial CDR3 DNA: TGTGCCAGCAGTGATGCAGTCTATAATTCGCCC. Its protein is CASSDAVYNSP. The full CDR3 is CASSDAVYNSPLYF.

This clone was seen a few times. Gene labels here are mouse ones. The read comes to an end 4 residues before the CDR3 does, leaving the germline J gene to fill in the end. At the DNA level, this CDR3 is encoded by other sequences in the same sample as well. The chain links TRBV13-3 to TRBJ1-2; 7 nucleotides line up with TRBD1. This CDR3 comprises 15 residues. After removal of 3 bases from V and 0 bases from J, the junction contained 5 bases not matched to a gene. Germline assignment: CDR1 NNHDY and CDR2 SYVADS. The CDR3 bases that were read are TGTGCCAGCAGTGGATCCCAGGGGGCAAACTCC. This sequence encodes CASSGSQGANS. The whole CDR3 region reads CASSGSQGANSDYTF.

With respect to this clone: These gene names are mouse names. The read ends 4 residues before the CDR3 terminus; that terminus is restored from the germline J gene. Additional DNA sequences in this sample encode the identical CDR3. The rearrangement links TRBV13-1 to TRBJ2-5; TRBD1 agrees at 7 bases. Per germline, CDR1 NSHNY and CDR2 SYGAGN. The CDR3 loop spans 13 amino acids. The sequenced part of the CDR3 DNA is TGTGCCAGCAGTGAACAGGGGAGAGAC. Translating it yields CASSEQGRD. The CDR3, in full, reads CASSEQGRDTQYF.

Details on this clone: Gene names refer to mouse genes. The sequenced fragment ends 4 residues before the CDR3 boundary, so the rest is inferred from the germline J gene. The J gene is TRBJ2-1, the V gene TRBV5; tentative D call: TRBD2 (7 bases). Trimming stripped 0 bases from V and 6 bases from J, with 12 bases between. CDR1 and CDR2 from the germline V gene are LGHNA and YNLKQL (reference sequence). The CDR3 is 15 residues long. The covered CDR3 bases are TGTGCCAGCAGCCAAGATGCCGGGGGGCTTGCT. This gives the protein CASSQDAGGLA. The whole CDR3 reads CASSQDAGGLAEQFF.

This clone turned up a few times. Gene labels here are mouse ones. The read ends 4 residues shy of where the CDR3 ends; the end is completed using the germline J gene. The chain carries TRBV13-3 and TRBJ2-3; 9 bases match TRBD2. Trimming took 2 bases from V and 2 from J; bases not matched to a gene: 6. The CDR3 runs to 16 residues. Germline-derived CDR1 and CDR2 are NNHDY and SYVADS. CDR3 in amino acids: CASSELGGRDAETLYF. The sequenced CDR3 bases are TGTGCCAGCAGTGAACTGGGGGGACGGGATGCAGAA.

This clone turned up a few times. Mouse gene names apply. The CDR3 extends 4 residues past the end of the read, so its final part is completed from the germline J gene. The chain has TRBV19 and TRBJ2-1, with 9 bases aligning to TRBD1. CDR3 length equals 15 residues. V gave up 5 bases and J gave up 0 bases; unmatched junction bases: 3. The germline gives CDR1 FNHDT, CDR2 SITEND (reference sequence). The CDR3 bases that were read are TGTGCCAGCAGGAACAGGGGGCCTAACTATGCT. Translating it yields CASRNRGPNYA. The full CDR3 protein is CASRNRGPNYAEQFF.

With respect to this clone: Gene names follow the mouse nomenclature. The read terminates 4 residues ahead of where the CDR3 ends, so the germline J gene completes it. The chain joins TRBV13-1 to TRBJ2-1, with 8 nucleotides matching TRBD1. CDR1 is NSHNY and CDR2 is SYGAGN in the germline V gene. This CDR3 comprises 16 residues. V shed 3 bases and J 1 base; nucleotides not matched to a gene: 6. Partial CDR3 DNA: TGTGCCAGCAGTGGTGACAGGGGAGGGAACTATGCT. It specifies CASSGDRGGNYA. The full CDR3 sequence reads CASSGDRGGNYAEQFF.

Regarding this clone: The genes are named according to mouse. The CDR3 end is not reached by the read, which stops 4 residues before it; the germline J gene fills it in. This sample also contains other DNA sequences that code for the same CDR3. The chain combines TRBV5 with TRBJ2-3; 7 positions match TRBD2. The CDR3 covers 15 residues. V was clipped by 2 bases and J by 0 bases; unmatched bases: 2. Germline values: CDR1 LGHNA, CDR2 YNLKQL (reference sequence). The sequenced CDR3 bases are TGTGCCAGCAGCCAAACTGGGGCGAGTGCAGAA. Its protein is CASSQTGASAE. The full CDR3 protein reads CASSQTGASAETLYF.

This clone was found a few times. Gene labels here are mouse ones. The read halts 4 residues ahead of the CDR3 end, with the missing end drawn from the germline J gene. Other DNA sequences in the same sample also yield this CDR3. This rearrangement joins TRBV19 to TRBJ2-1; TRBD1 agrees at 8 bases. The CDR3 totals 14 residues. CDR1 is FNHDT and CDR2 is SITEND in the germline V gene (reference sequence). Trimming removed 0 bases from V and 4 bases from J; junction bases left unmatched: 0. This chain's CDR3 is CASSIGQGYAEQFF. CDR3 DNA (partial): TGTGCCAGCAGTATAGGACAGGGGTATGCT.

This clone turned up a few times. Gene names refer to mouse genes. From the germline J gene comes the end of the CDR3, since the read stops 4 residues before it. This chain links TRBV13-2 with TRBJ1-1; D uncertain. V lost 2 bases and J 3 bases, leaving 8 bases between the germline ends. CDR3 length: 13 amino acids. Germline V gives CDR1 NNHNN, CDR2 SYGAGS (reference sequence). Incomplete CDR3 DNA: TGTGCCAGCGGTGAGCACTATTACACA. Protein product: CASGEHYYT. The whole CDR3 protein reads CASGEHYYTEVFF.

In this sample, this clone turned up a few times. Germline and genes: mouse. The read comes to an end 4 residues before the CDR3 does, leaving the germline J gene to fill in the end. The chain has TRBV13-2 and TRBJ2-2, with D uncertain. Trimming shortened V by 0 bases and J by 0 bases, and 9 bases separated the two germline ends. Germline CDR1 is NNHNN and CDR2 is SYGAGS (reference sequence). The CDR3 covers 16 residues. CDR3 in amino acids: CASGDERGSNTGQLYF. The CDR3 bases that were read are TGTGCCAGCGGTGATGAGAGAGGGTCAAACACCGGG.

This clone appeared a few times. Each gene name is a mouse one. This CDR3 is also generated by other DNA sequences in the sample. The CDR3 sequence: CAWSLRWGGYAEQFF. The sequenced part of the CDR3 DNA is TGTGCCTGGAGTCTCCGCTGGGGGGGCTATGCT. This chain joins TRBV31 and TRBJ2-1; TRBD2 aligns across 9 bases. The missing CDR3 end, 4 residues past where the read stops, is filled in from the germline J gene. CDR1 GKSSPN and CDR2 SITVG come from the germline V gene. The CDR3 extends over 15 amino acids. V lost 0 bases to trimming and J lost 3 bases; unmatched junction nucleotides: 3.

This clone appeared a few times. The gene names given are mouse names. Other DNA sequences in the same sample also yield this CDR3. CDR3 bases read: TGTGCCAGCAGTATTCAGGGATCC. Its translation: CASSIQGS. The full CDR3 sequence reads CASSIQGSDYTF. The chain carries TRBV19 and TRBJ1-2, with a weak D call TRBD1 (5 bases). The read ends 4 residues shy of where the CDR3 ends; the end is completed using the germline J gene. The germline V gene encodes CDR1 FNHDT and CDR2 SITEND (reference sequence). This CDR3 has 12 amino acids.

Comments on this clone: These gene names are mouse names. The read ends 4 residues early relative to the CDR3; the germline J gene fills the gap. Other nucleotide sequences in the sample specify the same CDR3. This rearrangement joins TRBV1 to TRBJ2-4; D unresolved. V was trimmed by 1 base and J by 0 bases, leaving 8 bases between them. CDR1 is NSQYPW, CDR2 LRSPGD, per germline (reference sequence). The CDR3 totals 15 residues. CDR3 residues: CTCSAGGGSQNTLYF. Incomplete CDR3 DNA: TGCACCTGCAGTGCAGGGGGTGGTAGTCAAAAC.

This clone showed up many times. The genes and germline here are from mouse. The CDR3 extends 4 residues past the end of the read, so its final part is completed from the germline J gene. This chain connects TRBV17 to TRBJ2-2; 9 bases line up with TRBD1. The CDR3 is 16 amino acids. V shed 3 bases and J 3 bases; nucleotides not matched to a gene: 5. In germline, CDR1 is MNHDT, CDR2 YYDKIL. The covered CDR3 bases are TGTGCTAGCAGTAGTAGGACAGGGGTTGACACCGGG. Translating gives CASSSRTGVDTG. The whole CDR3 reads CASSSRTGVDTGQLYF.